This T cell receptor beta chain was sequenced during a study of high-grade serous ovarian cancer treatment subgroups. Turning to the study itself: Mean per sample: about 14,000 reads, more than 6,500 unique TCR beta rearrangements.

The CDR3 covers 14 residues. Germline V gene lookup returns CDR1 MNHEY and CDR2 SVGAGI. TCRdb's table, derived via immunoSEQ multiplex PCR, lists solely in-frame clones and lacks some. In the table there are about 39,000 clones, over 60% of which are singletons. The tumor samples were collected prior to definitive surgery or chemotherapy. General observations from the study: TCR clonal relatedness correlated positively with neoantigen level. Same-patient tumor repertoires overlapped at about 0.095 to 0.85; different patients barely overlapped. Only CDR3 was analyzed; CDR1 and CDR2 were not.

Notes on this clone: Its specificity is unknown.

Sequencing used tumor tissue. This chain uses TRBV6-5 with TRBJ2-5; 7 nucleotides align to TRBD1. The DNA end favors TRBJ2-7, so the J call may be wrong. The receptor was isolated from a human donor with high-grade serous ovarian cancer. CDR3 DNA: TGTGCCAGCAGTGGACAGGTCCCCCTCCACGAGCAGTACTTC. Translating it yields CASSGQVPLHEQYF.